This T cell receptor (beta chain) was captured in a study of blood T cell repertoires in COVID-19. Measured with immunoSEQ multiplex PCR; TCRdb has only the in-frame clones, and not every one. The top ten hold about 1.4% of the sample, which has 230,000 or so clones, more than 65% seen once. Germline V gene lookup returns CDR1 ENHRY and CDR2 SYGVKD. V lost 6 bases, J lost 1 base, and 9 bases lay in between. This CDR3 has 13 amino acids. The specimen was peripheral blood. The sequence derives from a woman between 40 and 50 years old who had recovered from COVID-19. The chain combines TRBV10-3 with TRBJ1-1, with D perhaps matching TRBD1 (5 bases). CDR3 sequence reads: CAIRGRGNTEAFF. The CDR3 nucleotides read TGTGCCATCAGGGGGCGCGGGAACACTGAAGCTTTCTTT.